The source of this T cell receptor (beta chain) is a study of T cells expressing NK-cell markers (dated by TCRdb to the early 2020s). Looking at the study overall: TCR beta-chain repertoires were profiled in sorted CD3+CD56+NKG2C+, CD3+CD56+NKG2C- and CD3+CD56-NKG2C+ T-cell subsets from several donors. Among the eight sequenced donors, only one was HCMV-seronegative, while the other seven were HCMV-seropositive. All eight donors whose samples were sequenced were randomly selected healthy volunteers, three of them men and five women. Illumina HiSeq 2000/2500, MiSeq or NextSeq was used to sequence libraries as 2 x 150 bp reads. The paper's findings and limits, for the study overall: In 5 to 7 donors, the dominant CD3+CD56+NKG2C+ clonotypes were found to rank among the top 10 CD8+ clonotypes and to make up roughly 1.0-7.0% of CD8+ T cells. Those dominant clonotypes were again the most abundant among CD3+CD56-NKG2C+ cells in a handful of donors, at roughly 28.3-60.1%. Whether the expanded NKG2C-expressing T cell clones were specific for HCMV antigens was left unclear.

The CDR1 and CDR2 encoded by the germline V gene (reference sequence) are LNHNV and YYDKDF. Counted from cysteine to phenylalanine, this CDR3 has 17 amino acids. The record lacks a DNA sequence. To determine HCMV serostatus, a commercial ELISA kit was used to detect HCMV-specific IgG in serum. Ficoll density gradient centrifugation was used to isolate peripheral blood mononuclear cells from blood. Worth noting for this clonotype: Which antigen it targets is not known.

The sequencer was an Illumina HiSeq 2000. 5'RACE template switching, by which a universal primer site and unique molecular identifiers were added, was used to make TCR beta cDNA libraries. cDNA synthesis was primed from the TCR beta constant segment, followed by two successive PCR amplification steps. Per the source publication's procedure: MIGEC was used to demultiplex reads and group the reads by UMI, and MiTCR was used to assemble and quantify clonotypes. To exclude erroneous sequences, only TCR cDNA sequences supported by at least two reads were retained. The tcR package was used for downstream repertoire analysis, with clonotypes matched between fractions based on CDR3 nucleotide sequence plus V segment. Antigen specificity was annotated against VDJdb with VDJmatch, allowing one amino acid substitution in CDR3. TCRdb reprocessed the reads into one record per CDR3 protein sequence, lacking DNA. The V and J calls were determined by TCRdb, not by the authors. This sample's table carries around 550,000 distinct CDR3 sequences. The ten largest clones take up roughly 3.5% of the sample.

The TCR was taken from a man aged 18-30 years in good health. Donor details come from another sample of the same person, matched by shared clones. Recombination connected TRBV15 to TRBJ2-5; the D call from TCRdb, TRBD2, cannot be confirmed without DNA. Sequences were obtained from blood T cells: a sorted CD56 or NKG2C T cell subset, CD4+ or CD8+ T cells, or bulk PBMC T cells (not recorded which). The CDR3 protein sequence reads: CATSGSREVVWQETQYF.